This T cell receptor (beta chain) was profiled in a study of T cells in localized non-small cell lung cancer. The study's findings and limits: Adjacent lung tissue had a median around 57 of the top 100 clones found in the tumor.

Sequencing was performed with immunoSEQ multiplex PCR; in TCRdb, only in-frame clones are kept and a portion is missing. This sample has about 46,000 clones; under 90% occur once, and the top ten carry 17%. Germline CDR1 reads SGHTA; CDR2 reads FQGNSA. The ends were cut back, 1 base at V and 6 bases at J, with 14 bases in the middle. The CDR3 loop spans 15 amino acids. Of note for this clone: What it recognizes is unknown.

This rearrangement joins TRBV7-2 to TRBJ2-3; D gene unclear. This sample comprised peripheral blood mononuclear cells, obtained before any cancer treatment. This receptor was identified in a man aged 35 to 69 with stage III lung adenocarcinoma. CDR3 sequence reads: CASSLVETTPDTQYF. The CDR3 DNA follows: TGTGCCAGCAGCTTAGTCGAGACGACCCCCGATACGCAGTATTTT.